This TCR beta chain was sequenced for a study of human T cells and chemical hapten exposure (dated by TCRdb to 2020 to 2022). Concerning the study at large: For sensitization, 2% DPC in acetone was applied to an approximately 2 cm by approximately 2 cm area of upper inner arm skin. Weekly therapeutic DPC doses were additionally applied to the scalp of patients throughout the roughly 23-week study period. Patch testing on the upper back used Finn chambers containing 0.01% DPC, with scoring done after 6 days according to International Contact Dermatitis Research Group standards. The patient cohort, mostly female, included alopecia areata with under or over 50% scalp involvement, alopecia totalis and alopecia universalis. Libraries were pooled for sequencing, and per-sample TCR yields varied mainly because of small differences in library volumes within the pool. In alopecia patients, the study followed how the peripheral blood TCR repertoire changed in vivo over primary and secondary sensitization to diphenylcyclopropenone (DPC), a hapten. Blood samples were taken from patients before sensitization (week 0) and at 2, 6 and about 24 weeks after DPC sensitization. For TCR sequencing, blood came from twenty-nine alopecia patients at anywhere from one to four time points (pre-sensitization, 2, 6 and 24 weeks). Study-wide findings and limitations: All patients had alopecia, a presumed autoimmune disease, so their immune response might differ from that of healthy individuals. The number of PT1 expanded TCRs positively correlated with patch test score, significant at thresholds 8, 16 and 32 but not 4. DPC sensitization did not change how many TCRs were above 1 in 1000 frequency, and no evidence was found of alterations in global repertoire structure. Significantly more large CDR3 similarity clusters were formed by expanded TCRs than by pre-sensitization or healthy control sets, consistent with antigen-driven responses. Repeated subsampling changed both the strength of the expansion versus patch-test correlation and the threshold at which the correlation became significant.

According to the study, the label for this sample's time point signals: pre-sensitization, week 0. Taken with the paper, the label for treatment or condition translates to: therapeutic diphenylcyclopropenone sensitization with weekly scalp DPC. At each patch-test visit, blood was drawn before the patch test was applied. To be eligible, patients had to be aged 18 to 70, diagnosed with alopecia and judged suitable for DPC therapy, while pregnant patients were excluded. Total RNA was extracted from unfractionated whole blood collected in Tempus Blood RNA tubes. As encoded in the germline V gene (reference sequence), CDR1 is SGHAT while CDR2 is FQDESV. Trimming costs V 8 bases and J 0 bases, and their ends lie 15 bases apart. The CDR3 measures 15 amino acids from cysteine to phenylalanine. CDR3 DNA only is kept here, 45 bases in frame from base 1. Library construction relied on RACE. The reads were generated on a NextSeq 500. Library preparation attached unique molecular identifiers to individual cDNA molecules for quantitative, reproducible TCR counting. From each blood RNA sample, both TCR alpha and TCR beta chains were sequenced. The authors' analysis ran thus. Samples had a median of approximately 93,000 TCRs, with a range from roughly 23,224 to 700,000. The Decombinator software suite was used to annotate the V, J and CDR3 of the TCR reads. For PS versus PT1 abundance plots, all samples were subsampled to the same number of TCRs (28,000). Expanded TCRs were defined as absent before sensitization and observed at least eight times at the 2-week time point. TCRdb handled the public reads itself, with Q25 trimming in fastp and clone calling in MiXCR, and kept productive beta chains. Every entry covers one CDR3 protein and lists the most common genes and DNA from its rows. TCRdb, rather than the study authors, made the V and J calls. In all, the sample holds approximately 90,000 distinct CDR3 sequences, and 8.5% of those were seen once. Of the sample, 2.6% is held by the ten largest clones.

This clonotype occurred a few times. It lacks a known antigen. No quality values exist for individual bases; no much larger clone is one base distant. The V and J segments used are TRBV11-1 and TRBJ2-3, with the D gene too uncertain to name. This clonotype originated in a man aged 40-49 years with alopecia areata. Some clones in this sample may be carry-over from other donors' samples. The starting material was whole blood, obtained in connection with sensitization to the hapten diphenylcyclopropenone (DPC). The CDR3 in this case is CASSPGWPSTDTQYF. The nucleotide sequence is TGTGCCAGCTCACCTGGTTGGCCTAGCACAGATACGCAGTATTTT.